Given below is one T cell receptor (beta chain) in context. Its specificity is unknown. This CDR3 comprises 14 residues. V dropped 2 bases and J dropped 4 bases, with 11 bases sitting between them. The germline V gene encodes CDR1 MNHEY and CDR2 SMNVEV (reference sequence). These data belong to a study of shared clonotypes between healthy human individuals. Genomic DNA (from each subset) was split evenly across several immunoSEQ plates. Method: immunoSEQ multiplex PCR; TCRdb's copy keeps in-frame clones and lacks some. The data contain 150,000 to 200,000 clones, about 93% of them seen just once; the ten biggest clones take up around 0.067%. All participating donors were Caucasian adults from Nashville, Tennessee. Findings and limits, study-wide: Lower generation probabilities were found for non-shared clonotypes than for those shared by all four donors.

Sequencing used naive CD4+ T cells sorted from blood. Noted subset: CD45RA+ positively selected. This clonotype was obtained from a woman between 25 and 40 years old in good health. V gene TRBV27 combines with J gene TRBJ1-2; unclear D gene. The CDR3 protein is CASSLSFDSYGYTF. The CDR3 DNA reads TGTGCCAGCAGTTTAAGCTTTGATAGCTATGGCTACACCTTC.